This TCR beta chain was obtained from a study of OX40 agonist ivuxolimab in advanced cancers. At the level of the study: Each dose-escalation patient presented with hepatocellular carcinoma, melanoma, renal cell or head and neck cancer.

Some clones are missing from TCRdb's copy, which holds only in-frame ones; the method was immunoSEQ multiplex PCR. The sample lists about 68,000 clones, around 93% occurring once. The sampling schedule covered blood at baseline, cycle 4 day 1, and cycle 7 day 1. Sample: CD4+ or CD8+ T cells sorted from blood, taken in a trial of the OX40 agonist ivuxolimab. The origin of this receptor is an adult with an advanced solid tumor such as melanoma, head and neck, liver or kidney cancer.

CDR3 sequence reads: CAISAGTGDTEAFF. The CDR3 coding sequence is TGTGCCATCAGTGCCGGGACAGGGGACACTGAAGCTTTCTTT. The chain is built from TRBV10-3 and TRBJ1-1; 10 bases are shared with TRBD1. The V gene end was trimmed by 4 bases and the J gene end by 3 bases; junction bases not matched to a gene: 2. Per the germline V gene, CDR1 is ENHRY and CDR2 is SYGVKD. The CDR3 is 14 amino acids.